This T cell receptor beta chain was obtained from a study of blood T cells in healthy people across ages (dated by TCRdb to the mid-2010s). Some background on the complete study: In model experiments, template switching captured roughly one uniquely barcoded TCR beta cDNA molecule for every two T cells. To track age-related changes in TCR beta repertoire diversity, the study relied on deep sequencing normalized with unique cDNA molecular identifiers. Donors were grouped into four age groups: young (average about 15 years), middle-aged (39), aged (over 55) and long-lived (around 80). To avoid experimental bias, donors of different ages were spread randomly across the sequencing lanes. Two additional independent replicas of 1 million unique cDNA reads from the same blood draw were analyzed for two donors (one aged 18 to 30 and one aged 80 or older).

What the authors observed across the whole study: Bulk unsorted PBMC profiling prevented conclusive comparison of naive and antigen-experienced compartments. Compared with the aged group, the long-lived group had more naive CD4+ T cells, fewer expanded clones and increased TCR diversity, a pattern suggesting age selection. There was a strong correlation between observed TCR beta diversity and the percentage of naive T cells measured by flow cytometry. Estimates of total diversity based on one million sequenced T cells were considered lower bounds and underestimates. Donor CMV infection status was unknown, potentially confounding age-related changes in expanded clonotypes. As age increased, observed TCR beta diversity per million T cells dropped in a roughly linear way, and a significant reduction was already evident by age 40.

The roughly 39 donors, aged 6 to 90 years, were systemically healthy Caucasian individuals from Russia. Roughly 9 milliliters of peripheral blood were drawn from each donor into EDTA-treated Vacutainer tubes. Ficoll-Paque density-gradient centrifugation was used to isolate PBMCs, with at least 6 million per sample. Trizol reagent was used to extract total RNA from the PBMCs, yielding at least 6 micrograms per sample. The percentages of naive CD45RAhigh/CD27high T cells were determined by flow cytometry on a PBMC aliquot from every donor. The CDR3 measures 15 amino acids from cysteine to phenylalanine. The DNA shown is the 45-base CDR3, in frame from base 1. Based on the germline V gene (reference sequence), the CDR1 and CDR2 sequences are DFQATT and SNEGSKA. Compared with germline, V lacks 1 base and J lacks 5 bases; bases without a gene match: 10. With respect to this clonotype: Its antigen has not been determined. No base qualities exist here, and no much larger clone lies one base off it.

The protocol used for the library was 5' RACE. The data were produced on an Illumina HiSeq 2500. A second PCR of about 7 to 12 cycles was run with a J-beta primer mix and a sample-barcoded 5' primer. A template-switch 5' adaptor carrying 12 random nucleotides introduced a unique molecular identifier onto each TCR beta cDNA molecule. Each sample yielded at least 2.5 million CDR3-containing paired-end reads. First-strand cDNA was synthesized from all RNA with the Mint cDNA synthesis kit, primed by a TRBC-specific oligonucleotide. All cDNA was treated with uracil-DNA glycosylase and then went through a first 18-cycle PCR with the universal primers M1SS and BC2_uni_R. Processing in the source paper ran as follows. For normalization, 1 million high-quality reads were randomly selected from each sample, with every read carrying a distinct molecular identifier. Reads sharing molecular identifiers were discarded rather than binned into consensus sequences. CDR3 identification, clonotype clustering and error correction used MiTCR with a Q25 quality threshold and the strictest error-elimination algorithm. Lower-bound total TCR beta diversity was estimated with a nonparametric unseen species model using Euler transformation. The raw public reads went through TCRdb reprocessing: fastp at Q25, MiXCR clone calling, in-frame beta chains kept. CDR3 protein duplicates are merged, each entry listing the most common genes and DNA. TCRdb's processing, not the study's, gives the V and J calls here. The sample records fewer than 750,000 distinct CDR3 sequences, roughly half of which are singletons. The biggest ten clones account for roughly 12% of the sample.

This TCR was recovered from a woman of 80 years or more in good health. In this chain, TRBV20-1 is recombined with TRBJ2-5, with TRBD2 identical over 7 junction bases. The sample comprised blood. The nucleotide sequence is given as TGCAGTGCTAGAGCTAGCGGCCCGACGCCGGAGACCCAGTACTTC. Its translation reads: CSARASGPTPETQYF.